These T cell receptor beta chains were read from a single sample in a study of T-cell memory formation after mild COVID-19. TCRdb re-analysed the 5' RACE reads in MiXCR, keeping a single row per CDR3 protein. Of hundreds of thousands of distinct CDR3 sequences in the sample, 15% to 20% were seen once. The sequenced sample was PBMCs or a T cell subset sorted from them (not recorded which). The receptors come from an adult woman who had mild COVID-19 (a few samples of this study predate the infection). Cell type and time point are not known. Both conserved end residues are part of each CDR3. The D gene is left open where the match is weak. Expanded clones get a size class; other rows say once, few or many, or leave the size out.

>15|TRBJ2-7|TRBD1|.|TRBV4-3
CASSETWDSRNEQYF
TGCGCCAGCAGCGAAACCTGGGACAGTAGGAACGAGCAGTACTTC
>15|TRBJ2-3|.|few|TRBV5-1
CASSLEGNYIDTQYF
TGCGCCAGCAGCTTGGAGGGTAATTATATAGATACGCAGTATTTT
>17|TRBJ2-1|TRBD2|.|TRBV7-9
CASSPPRGGVSYNEQFF
TGTGCCAGCAGCCCCCCGAGGGGAGGGGTCTCCTACAATGAGCAGTTCTTC
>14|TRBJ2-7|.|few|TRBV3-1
CASSQDSSSYEQYF
TGTGCCAGCAGCCAAGATTCTAGTAGCTACGAGCAGTACTTC
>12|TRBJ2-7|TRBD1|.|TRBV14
CASRGQTYEQYF
TGTGCCAGCAGGGGACAGACCTACGAGCAGTACTTC
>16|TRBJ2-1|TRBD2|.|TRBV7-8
CASSVKRESSYNEQFF
TGTGCCAGCAGCGTAAAGCGGGAGAGCTCCTACAATGAGCAGTTCTTC
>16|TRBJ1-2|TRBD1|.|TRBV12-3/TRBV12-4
CASSLTWGQGDYGYTF
TGTGCCAGCAGTTTAACTTGGGGACAGGGCGACTATGGCTACACCTTC
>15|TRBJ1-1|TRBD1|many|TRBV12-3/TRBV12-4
CASSLEDREYTEAFF
TGTGCCAGCAGTTTAGAGGACAGGGAATACACTGAAGCTTTCTTT
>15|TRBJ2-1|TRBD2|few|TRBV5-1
CATSRRDYLEGEQFF
TGCGCCACCTCGCGCCGGGACTACCTCGAGGGAGAGCAGTTCTTC
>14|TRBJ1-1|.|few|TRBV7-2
CASSLEYQDTEAFF
TGTGCCAGCAGCTTAGAATATCAGGACACTGAAGCTTTCTTT
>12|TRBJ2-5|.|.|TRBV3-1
CASSQSQETQYF
TGTGCCAGCAGCCAATCCCAAGAGACCCAGTACTTC
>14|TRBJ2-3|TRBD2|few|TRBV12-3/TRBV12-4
CASRSAGYGSTQYF
TGTGCCAGCAGATCAGCGGGATACGGGAGCACGCAGTATTTT
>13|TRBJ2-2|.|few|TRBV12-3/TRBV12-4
CASSLVVAGELFF
TGTGCCAGCAGTTTAGTAGTGGCCGGGGAGCTGTTTTTT
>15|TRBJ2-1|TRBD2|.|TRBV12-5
CASGLWGLAGAEQFF
TGTGCTAGTGGTTTGTGGGGACTAGCGGGAGCTGAGCAGTTCTTC
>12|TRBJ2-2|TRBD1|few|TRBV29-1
CSGNRGTGELFF
TGCAGCGGGAACAGGGGAACCGGGGAGCTGTTTTTT
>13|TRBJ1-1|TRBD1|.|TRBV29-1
CSVWVGDRIEAFF
TGCAGCGTTTGGGTGGGGGACAGAATTGAAGCTTTCTTT
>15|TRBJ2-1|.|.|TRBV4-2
CASSQDWGLFNEQFF
TGTGCCAGCAGCCAAGATTGGGGACTTTTCAATGAGCAGTTCTTC
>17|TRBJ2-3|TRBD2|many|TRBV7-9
CASSLGTSGSYTDTQYF
TGTGCCAGCAGCTTAGGGACTAGCGGGAGCTACACAGATACGCAGTATTTT
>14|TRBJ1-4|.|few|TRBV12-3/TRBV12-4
CASSLAGAGEKLFF
TGTGCCAGCAGTTTGGCAGGGGCGGGAGAAAAACTGTTTTTT
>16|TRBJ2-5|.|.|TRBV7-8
CASSFSPGPAQETQYF
TGTGCCAGCAGCTTTTCCCCGGGACCAGCACAAGAGACCCAGTACTTC
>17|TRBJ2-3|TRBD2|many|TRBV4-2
CASSQDQTSGGTDTQYF
TGTGCCAGCAGCCAAGATCAGACTAGCGGGGGCACAGATACGCAGTATTTT
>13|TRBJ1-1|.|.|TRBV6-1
CASSEAGKSEAFF
TGTGCCAGCAGTGAAGCAGGAAAGTCCGAAGCTTTCTTT
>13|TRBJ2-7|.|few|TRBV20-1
CSARGATPYEQYF
TGCAGTGCCCGGGGGGCAACACCCTACGAGCAGTACTTC
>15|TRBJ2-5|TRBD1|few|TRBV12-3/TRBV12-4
CASSLQGAGQETQYF
TGTGCCAGCAGCCTACAGGGGGCGGGCCAAGAGACCCAGTACTTC
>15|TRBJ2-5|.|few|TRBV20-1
CSAQTLTGLGETQYF
TGCAGTGCGCAAACCTTAACAGGTCTCGGGGAGACCCAGTACTTC
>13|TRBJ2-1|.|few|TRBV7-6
CASSLESGYEQFF
TGTGCCAGCAGCCTAGAGTCGGGCTATGAGCAGTTCTTC
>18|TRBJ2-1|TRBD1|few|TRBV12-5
CASGLVLGTGYSYNEQFF
TGTGCTAGTGGTTTGGTACTGGGGACAGGCTATTCCTACAATGAGCAGTTCTTC